The clone carrying this T cell receptor (beta chain) was detected a few times. Diagnoses rested on clinical symptoms, serum thyroxine and TRAb, thyroid ultrasound and orbital computed tomography. RNA transcripts gave rise to amplified TCR beta CDR3 regions. HTBI primers were employed in a first-round RT-PCR of the TCR CDR3. Each CDR3 protein gets one entry after TCRdb re-called the multiplex PCR reads with MiXCR. The data contain about 360,000 distinct CDR3 sequences, around 25% of them singletons. CDR1 is KGHDR, CDR2 SFDVKD, per germline. The CDR3 is 17 amino acids. The ends were cut back, 3 bases at V and 0 bases at J, with 11 bases in the middle. These data belong to a study of T cells in Graves' hyperthyroidism and ophthalmopathy. Turning to the study itself: At initial diagnosis, before any treatment had begun, peripheral blood was obtained.

The sequenced sample was blood. V gene TRBV24-1 combines with J gene TRBJ2-6, with unresolved D. The receptor comes from a man aged 50 or older with Graves' hyperthyroidism. As DNA, the CDR3 is TGTGCCACCAGTGATCCCGACACCTACTCTGGGGCCAACGTCCTGACTTTC. Translating gives CATSDPDTYSGANVLTF.